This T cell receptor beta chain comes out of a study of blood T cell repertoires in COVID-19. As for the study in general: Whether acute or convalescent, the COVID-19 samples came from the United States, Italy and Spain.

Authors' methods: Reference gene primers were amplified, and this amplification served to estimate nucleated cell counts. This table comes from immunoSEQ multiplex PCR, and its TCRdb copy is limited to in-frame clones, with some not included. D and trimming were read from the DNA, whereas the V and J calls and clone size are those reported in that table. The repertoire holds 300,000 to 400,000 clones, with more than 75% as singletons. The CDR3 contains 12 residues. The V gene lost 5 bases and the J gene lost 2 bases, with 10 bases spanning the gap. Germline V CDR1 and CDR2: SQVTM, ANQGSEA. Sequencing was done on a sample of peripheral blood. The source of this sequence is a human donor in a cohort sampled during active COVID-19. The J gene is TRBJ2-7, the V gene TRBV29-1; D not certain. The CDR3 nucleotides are TGCAGCGTTCAGGCACAGACCTACGAGCAGTACTTC. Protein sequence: CSVQAQTYEQYF.